The 13 T cell receptor beta chains listed next were all sequenced from one sample in a study of graft-versus-host responses after intestinal transplantation (dated by TCRdb to the early 2020s). The time point tag for this specimen amounts to: cells obtained before transplantation from donor or recipient. Library generation was performed with the immunoSEQ multiplex PCR assay. TCRdb took over this immuneACCESS table, retaining in-frame rearrangements with V and J assigned. Such tables are incomplete; in checked studies, under half of the missing clones stem from an unresolved V gene, and the remainder is unexplained. The sample yields approximately 60,000 clones; more than 85% were counted once. The ten largest clonotypes hold roughly 1.5% of the sample. For these TCRs, the target antigens are not known. Sample: unstimulated CD8+ T cells sorted from spleen or lymph node cells, taken before transplant. These receptors all stem from a human donor who was the organ donor for an intestinal transplant.

The chain uses TRBV2 and TRBJ1-2; 8 bases align to TRBD1. V was clipped by 5 bases and J by 5 bases; unmatched bases: 4. The germline CDR1 and CDR2 sequences are SNHLY and FYNNEI. This CDR3 spans 13 amino acids. Written as DNA, the CDR3 is TGTGCCAGCAGTAGGGACAGGCGTTATGGCTACACCTTC. The encoded protein is CASSRDRRYGYTF.

This chain links TRBV7-2 with TRBJ1-4, with a weak D call TRBD1 (6 bases). With 5 bases removed from V and 2 bases from J, the gap between germline ends came to 9 bases. Germline-derived CDR1 and CDR2 are SGHTA and FQGNSA. CDR3 length: 14 amino acids. The CDR3 sequence is CASSMGHTNEKLFF. The CDR3 DNA follows: TGTGCCAGCAGCATGGGACACACTAATGAAAAACTGTTTTTT.

The rearrangement links TRBV7-9 to TRBJ2-7; D uncertain. This CDR3 is 13 amino acids long. V shed 4 bases and J shed 1 base, with 8 bases lying between them. Germline V gene sequence: CDR1 SEHNR, CDR2 FQNEAQ (reference sequence). CDR3 bases: TGTGCCAGCAGCTCTGGCGGTTCCTACGAGCAGTACTTC. Translating it yields CASSSGGSYEQYF.

The CDR3: CASSLIGGDQPQHF. Here the CDR3 DNA reads TGTGCCAGCAGTTTAATAGGGGGCGATCAGCCCCAGCATTTT. The chain employs TRBV27 and TRBJ1-5; TRBD1 matches 7 bases. This CDR3 comprises 14 residues. Losses at the gene ends were 2 bases for V and 5 bases for J; bases not matched to a gene: 3. The germline V gene encodes CDR1 MNHEY and CDR2 SMNVEV (reference sequence).

This chain joins TRBV5-4 and TRBJ1-4; D may be TRBD1 (6 bases). The CDR3 is 15 amino acids. V was shortened by 0 bases and J by 6 bases, with 12 bases between the two germline ends. Germline CDR1 and CDR2: SGHNT and YYREEE (reference sequence). CDR3 sequence (DNA): TGTGCCAGCAGCTTGGATCTGGCAGGGGATGAAAAACTGTTTTTT. Protein: CASSLDLAGDEKLFF.

This chain links TRBV27 with TRBJ2-7; weak D call: TRBD1 (5 bases). This CDR3 has 18 residues. Trimming left V 5 bases short and J 2 bases short, with 25 bases between. CDR1 is MNHEY, CDR2 SMNVEV, per germline (reference sequence). The DNA for the CDR3 is TGTGCCAGCAGTGCTAACCCCTCTGAAGGGGCCCAAGCCTACGAGCAGTACTTC. Amino acids: CASSANPSEGAQAYEQYF.

This clone was recorded once. The V call is TRBV28, the J call TRBJ2-6; D perhaps matches TRBD1 (7 bases). Trimming cost V 3 bases and J 2 bases, with 17 bases left between them. The CDR3 covers 18 residues. The germline V gene has CDR1 MDHEN and CDR2 SYDVKM. The CDR3: CASSFNKEGATGANVLTF. CDR3 sequence (DNA): TGTGCCAGCAGTTTCAATAAGGAGGGGGCGACTGGGGCCAACGTCCTGACTTTC.

This clone was recorded once. The chain carries TRBV4-3 and TRBJ2-7, with a tentative D call TRBD2 (5 bases). Germline V gene data show CDR1 as LGHNA and CDR2 as YSLEER. The CDR3 length is 17 residues. V shed 0 bases and J shed 1 base, with 16 bases lying between them. The CDR3: CASSQDDDGNGSYEQYF. The CDR3 DNA is TGCGCCAGCAGCCAAGATGATGACGGGAATGGGTCCTACGAGCAGTACTTC.

The chain employs TRBV6-5 and TRBJ1-2; possibly TRBD1 for D (6 bases). Germline loops: CDR1 MNHEY, CDR2 SVGAGI. The CDR3 consists of 15 residues. V was shortened by 0 bases and J by 4 bases, with 12 bases between the two germline ends. The CDR3 sequence: CASSYSDRTVYGYTF. The CDR3 nucleotides are TGTGCCAGCAGTTACTCCGACAGGACCGTCTATGGCTACACCTTC.

This clone was recorded a few times. The chain links TRBV29-1 to TRBJ1-2; 9 nucleotides match TRBD1. The V gene end was trimmed by 4 bases and the J gene end by 4 bases; junction bases not matched to a gene: 4. CDR3 length equals 13 residues. CDR1 and CDR2 (germline): SQVTM, ANQGSEA. CDR3 DNA: TGCAGCGTTGGGAGGGACAGGGTCTATGGCTACACCTTC. The encoded protein is CSVGRDRVYGYTF. Filled out from reference TRBV29-1 and TRBJ1-2, the complete variable domain reads SAVISQKPSRDICQRGTSLTIQCQVDSQVTMMFWYRQQPGQSLTLIATANQGSEATYESGFVIDKFPISRPNLTFSTLTVSNMSPEDSSIYLCSVGRDRVYGYTFGSGTRLTVV.

This chain joins TRBV7-3 and TRBJ1-1; tentative D call: TRBD1 (6 bases). Germline V gene lookup returns CDR1 SGHTA and CDR2 FQGTGA. Trimming shortened V by 4 bases and J by 9 bases, and 12 bases separated the two germline ends. The length of the CDR3 is 12 residues. CDR3: CASSSPQGQAFF. CDR3 nucleotide sequence: TGTGCCAGCAGCTCCCCGCAGGGGCAAGCTTTCTTT.

CDR3 DNA sequence: TGTGCCAGCAGCTCGCCCCCCACTGCGGGAGGGCCCAGTGAGCAGTTCTTC. The encoded protein is CASSSPPTAGGPSEQFF. V is TRBV7-9 and J is TRBJ2-1, with 9 positions matching TRBD2. Trimming took 4 bases from V and 9 from J; bases not matched to a gene: 16. The CDR3 totals 17 residues. From germline, CDR1 is SEHNR and CDR2 FQNEAQ (reference sequence).

This sequence joins TRBV5-6 and TRBJ1-1, with D possibly matching TRBD1 (5 bases). The CDR3 is 14 amino acids. Germline values: CDR1 SGHDT, CDR2 YYEEEE. V lost 4 bases to trimming and J lost 3 bases, with 13 bases between them. The CDR3 is CASSKGLVDTEAFF. CDR3 nucleotide sequence: TGTGCCAGCAGCAAGGGACTCGTAGACACTGAAGCTTTCTTT.